This TCR beta chain emerged from a study of blood T cells in healthy people across ages. The study, taken as a whole, reports: PBMCs that were unsorted prevented a conclusive naive versus antigen-experienced comparison. Long-lived donors carried more naive CD4+ cells and greater diversity than aged donors.

Peripheral blood, about 9.3 milliliters per donor, was collected. The use of a sample-barcoded 5' primer and a J-beta primer mix characterized a second PCR of roughly 6 to 11 cycles. Each CDR3 protein gets one entry after TCRdb re-called the 5' RACE reads with MiXCR. The table shows some 1.5 million distinct CDR3 sequences, with approximately 28% occurring only once. This clonotype was counted many times. The antigen remains undetermined. With 6 bases removed from V and 1 base from J, the gap between germline ends came to 12 bases. This CDR3 region has 13 residues. Germline V gene lookup returns CDR1 DFQATT and CDR2 SNEGSKA (reference sequence).

The sequence came from a woman in her thirties in good health. Input material: blood. The chain links TRBV20-1 to TRBJ2-5, with unresolved D. The chain's CDR3 is CSAYSPGQETQYF. The CDR3, as DNA: TGCAGTGCCTACTCTCCAGGCCAAGAGACCCAGTACTTC.